This TCR beta chain comes out of a study of blood T cells in healthy people across ages. Study as a whole: T cells yielded about one barcoded beta molecule per two cells through template switching.

Using a J-beta primer mix together with a sample-barcoded 5' primer, a second PCR was run for roughly 6 to 12 cycles. One entry per CDR3 protein, called by TCRdb with MiXCR from the 5' RACE reads. The sample lists about 1.7 million distinct CDR3 sequences, about 28% seen once, with 7.7% in the top ten. This clonotype was seen only a few times. The target antigen is unknown. Findings of the study overall: Older age coincided with a roughly linear decline in TCR beta diversity per million T cells. From one million sequenced T cells, diversity estimates were lower bounds.

Trimming took 0 bases from V and 1 from J, leaving 13 bases between them. The CDR3 consists of 17 residues. The germline V gene encodes CDR1 MNHNS and CDR2 SASEGT. The receptor comes from a woman aged 25 to 39 in good health. Source material: blood. The chain links TRBV6-1 to TRBJ2-4; D may be TRBD2 (5 bases). CDR3 in DNA: TGTGCCAGCAGTGAAGCCGGATCATCGGGGGCCAAAAACATTCAGTACTTC. Its translation is CASSEAGSSGAKNIQYF.